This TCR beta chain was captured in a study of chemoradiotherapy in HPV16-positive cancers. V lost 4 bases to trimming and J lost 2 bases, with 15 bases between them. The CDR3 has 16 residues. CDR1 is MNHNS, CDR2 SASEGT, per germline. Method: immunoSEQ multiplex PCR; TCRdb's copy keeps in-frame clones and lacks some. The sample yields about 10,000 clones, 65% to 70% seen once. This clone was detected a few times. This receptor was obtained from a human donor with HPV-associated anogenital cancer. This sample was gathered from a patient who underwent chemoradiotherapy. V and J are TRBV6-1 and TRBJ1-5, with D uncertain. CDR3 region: CASSGTGWRGNQPQHF. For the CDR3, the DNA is TGTGCCAGCAGTGGCACCGGTTGGAGGGGCAATCAGCCCCAGCATTTT.